One sample yielded the 6 T cell receptor beta chains listed below, sequenced in a study of monozygotic twins with inflammatory bowel disease (dated by TCRdb to about 2019). Libraries came from 5' RACE. The run used an Illumina HiSeq 2500. TCRdb reprocessed the reads and assigns one entry to each CDR3 protein sequence, leaving out DNA. The sample's table lists a count of 150,000 to 200,000 distinct CDR3 sequences. The ten top clones hold roughly 2.6% of the sample. The sample consisted of blood. The receptors were sampled from a human donor with ulcerative colitis or Crohn's disease, or a healthy co-twin of an affected twin (not recorded which).

The V gene is TRBV30, the J gene TRBJ2-5. Germline loops: CDR1 GTSNPN, CDR2 SVGIG (reference sequence). This CDR3 contains 12 residues. Here the CDR3 reads CAWSVGWETQYF.

V and J are TRBV4-1 and TRBJ1-3; TCRdb outputs TRBD1, but without DNA this stays unchecked. This CDR3 spans 15 amino acids. Germline-derived CDR1 and CDR2 are MGHRA and YSYEKL. CDR3 amino acids: CASSQTGQGGNTIYF.

This chain joins TRBV10-3 and TRBJ2-3; TCRdb calls TRBD2, which cannot be checked without DNA. Germline V gene sequence: CDR1 ENHRY, CDR2 SYGVKD. This CDR3 region has 16 residues. The CDR3 here is CAISDGGTADTDTQYF.

The V and J genes are TRBV5-4 and TRBJ1-2; absent DNA, TCRdb's TRBD1 call cannot be checked. The CDR3 spans 13 residues. Germline values: CDR1 SGHNT, CDR2 YYREEE (reference sequence). The CDR3 loop is CASSFRDRGGYTF.

The chain joins TRBV20-1 to TRBJ1-6; the TRBD1 assignment by TCRdb is unverifiable without DNA. Germline CDR1 and CDR2: DFQATT and SNEGSKA (reference sequence). This CDR3 is built from 14 residues. This CDR3 is CSASRDRGYSPLHF.

The chain couples TRBV7-3 to TRBJ1-1; TCRdb gives TRBD1 as the D gene, but with no DNA this cannot be confirmed. Germline lookup yields CDR1 SGHTA and CDR2 FQGTGA. The CDR3 consists of 15 residues. The CDR3 region is CASSTRTGVDTEAFF. Full variable domain (missing parts from reference TRBV7-3 and TRBJ1-1): GAGVSQTPSNKVTEKGKYVELRCDPISGHTALYWYRQSLGQGPEFLIYFQGTGAADDSGLPNDRFFAVRPEGSVSTLKIQRTERGDSAVYLCASSTRTGVDTEAFFGQGTRLTVV.